The rows below give T cell receptor beta chains drawn from one sample of a study of radiotherapy plus CTLA-4 blockade in lung cancer. The protocol was immunoSEQ multiplex PCR, while the TCRdb copy is restricted to in-frame clones and leaves out a portion. Of 45,000 to 55,000 clones in the sample, around 80% were seen once. The sample here was peripheral blood, taken from a patient treated with radiotherapy plus ipilimumab. These TCRs come from a human donor with non-small cell lung cancer who had a partial response to radiotherapy plus ipilimumab. CDR3s include the opening cysteine and the closing phenylalanine or tryptophan. The order of the fields is clone size, V gene, J gene, D gene, CDR3 protein, CDR3 DNA. The D gene is left open where the match is weak. The size field is filled for only some rows; it gives once, few, many or a size class.

>few|TRBV9|TRBJ2-5|TRBD2
CASSVGPSGGGAQETQYF
TGTGCCAGCAGCGTAGGACCTAGCGGGGGGGGCGCCCAAGAGACCCAGTACTTC
>-|TRBV7-9|TRBJ1-1|-
CASSPVGGLRTEAFF
TGTGCCAGCAGCCCCGTGGGGGGGCTTAGGACTGAAGCTTTCTTT
>-|TRBV5-4|TRBJ1-2|TRBD1
CASSGYRGDYGYTF
TGTGCCAGCAGCGGGTACAGGGGCGACTATGGCTACACCTTC
>-|TRBV9|TRBJ2-2|-
CASSVDRANTGELFF
TGTGCCAGCAGCGTAGACAGGGCGAACACCGGGGAGCTGTTTTTT
>-|TRBV6-5|TRBJ1-5|TRBD1
CASSYSTGEAQHF
TGTGCCAGCAGTTACTCAACAGGGGAGGCCCAGCATTTT
>-|TRBV5-4|TRBJ2-2|TRBD1
CASSSGQGDTGELFF
TGTGCCAGCAGCTCCGGACAGGGAGACACCGGGGAGCTGTTTTTT
>-|TRBV4-1|TRBJ2-5|TRBD2
CASSQVGLAGGSETQYF
TGCGCCAGCAGCCAAGTCGGACTAGCGGGGGGCTCAGAGACCCAGTACTTC
>-|TRBV6-1|TRBJ2-2|-
CASSRNRNTGELFF
TGTGCCAGCAGTCGAAACAGAAACACCGGGGAGCTGTTTTTT
>-|TRBV11-3|TRBJ2-7|-
CASSLDRGSYEQYF
TGTGCCAGCAGCTTAGACAGGGGTTCCTACGAGCAGTACTTC
>-|TRBV7-9|TRBJ1-2|-
CASSLGQLDYGYTF
TGTGCCAGCAGCCTCGGACAGCTAGACTATGGCTACACCTTC
>few|TRBV11-2|TRBJ2-1|-
CASSLGSDRTNEQFF
TGTGCCAGCAGCTTAGGGAGCGACAGGACGAATGAGCAGTTCTTC
>-|TRBV9|TRBJ1-6|TRBD1
CASSVGGTGNNSPLHF
TGTGCCAGCAGCGTAGGGGGGACAGGGAATAATTCACCCCTCCACTTT
>-|TRBV21-1|TRBJ1-5|-
CASSTKHRTSNQPQHF
TGTGCCAGCAGCACGAAACATCGAACTAGCAATCAGCCCCAGCATTTT
>-|TRBV11-2|TRBJ2-7|-
CASGQKTGGYEQYF
TGTGCCAGCGGACAGAAGACAGGCGGGTACGAGCAGTACTTC
>-|TRBV2|TRBJ1-5|-
CASSEVSGSNQPQHF
TGTGCCAGCAGTGAGGTGTCGGGGAGCAATCAGCCCCAGCATTTT
>-|TRBV6-1|TRBJ1-3|TRBD1
CASSGGPQGARGNTIYF
TGTGCCAGCAGTGGTGGCCCACAGGGGGCGAGGGGAAACACCATATATTTT
>-|TRBV6-5|TRBJ1-5|-
CATRDISNQPQHF
TGTGCCACTAGGGACATTAGCAATCAGCCCCAGCATTTT
>-|TRBV11-1|TRBJ1-6|-
CASSFGETNSPLHF
TGTGCCAGCAGCTTCGGGGAAACTAATTCACCCCTCCACTTT
>-|TRBV29-1|TRBJ2-6|TRBD1
CSVEVQGYGANVLTF
TGCAGCGTTGAAGTACAGGGGTATGGGGCCAACGTCCTGACTTTC
>-|TRBV4-2|TRBJ1-4|TRBD1
CASSQDPGQGALGTNEKLFF
TGTGCCAGCAGCCAAGATCCGGGACAGGGGGCGTTGGGAACTAATGAAAAACTGTTTTTT
>-|TRBV6-1|TRBJ1-1|-
CASSRKRNTEAFF
TGTGCCAGCAGTAGAAAGAGGAACACTGAAGCTTTCTTT
>-|TRBV5-8|TRBJ1-6|-
CASRRSGNPNSPLHF
TGTGCCAGCAGAAGGTCCGGGAACCCTAATTCACCCCTCCACTTT
>few|TRBV6-1|TRBJ2-1|-
CASSEPAGAYYNEQFF
TGTGCCAGCAGTGAACCCGCGGGGGCCTACTACAATGAGCAGTTCTTC
>few|TRBV6-6|TRBJ1-2|-
CASSVQQSYTF
TGTGCCAGCAGCGTCCAACAGAGCTACACCTTC
>-|TRBV7-9|TRBJ2-6|TRBD1
CASSLARDRGRAGANVLTF
TGTGCCAGCAGCTTAGCTAGGGACAGGGGGCGAGCAGGGGCCAACGTCCTGACTTTC
>few|TRBV10-3|TRBJ1-1|TRBD1
CAISDSTGGRGEAFF
TGTGCCATCAGTGATTCGACAGGGGGCAGAGGTGAAGCTTTCTTT
>few|TRBV5-1|TRBJ1-1|-
CASSLQALNTEAFF
TGCGCCAGCAGCTTGCAGGCTCTGAACACTGAAGCTTTCTTT
>-|TRBV30|TRBJ2-3|TRBD1
CAWWTGGAGTDTQYF
TGTGCCTGGTGGACAGGGGGCGCCGGCACAGATACGCAGTATTTT
>once|TRBV2|TRBJ2-7|-
CASSEGGEARPYEQYF
TGTGCCAGCAGTGAAGGAGGGGAGGCGAGGCCCTACGAGCAGTACTTC
>-|TRBV28|TRBJ1-2|TRBD1
CATNPGQGRWGYTF
TGTGCTACAAACCCGGGACAGGGGCGCTGGGGCTACACCTTC
>-|TRBV7-8|TRBJ1-3|TRBD1
CASSRERGPLGNTIYF
TGTGCCAGCAGCCGCGAAAGGGGGCCGCTTGGAAACACCATATATTTT
>-|TRBV10-3|TRBJ2-1|TRBD1
CAISPRQGASNEQFF
TGTGCCATCAGTCCCCGACAGGGGGCAAGCAATGAGCAGTTCTTC
>-|TRBV28|TRBJ2-5|TRBD1
CASSSSGTGLETQYF
TGTGCCAGCAGTTCAAGCGGGACAGGGCTCGAGACCCAGTACTTC
>-|TRBV7-9|TRBJ2-3|TRBD2
CASSPKVRLAGLTDTQYF
TGTGCCAGCAGCCCGAAAGTTAGGCTAGCGGGGCTCACAGATACGCAGTATTTT
>few|TRBV6-5|TRBJ1-4|TRBD1
CASSYSGQGGEKLFF
TGTGCCAGCAGTTACTCGGGACAGGGCGGGGAAAAACTGTTTTTT
>-|TRBV10-1|TRBJ1-5|-
CASSEWDTGTNQPQHF
TGCGCCAGCAGTGAATGGGACACGGGAACAAATCAGCCCCAGCATTTT
>-|TRBV13|TRBJ2-2|TRBD2
CASKAGGPNTGELFF
TGTGCCAGCAAGGCGGGGGGCCCGAACACCGGGGAGCTGTTTTTT